This TCR beta chain stems from a study of blood T cell repertoires in COVID-19. At the level of the study: Italy, Spain and the United States were the sources of the convalescent and acute COVID-19 samples. T cells, B-cell-depleted T cells, or PBMCs provided the cDNA or gDNA that served as material.

In germline, CDR1 is KGHSH, CDR2 LQKENI. V shed 3 bases, J shed 2 bases, and the junction held 6 bases outside the gene matches. This CDR3 has 15 residues. How the authors handled the data: Amplification of reference gene primers provided the estimated nucleated cell counts. Profiling relied on immunoSEQ multiplex PCR, and the TCRdb table lists in-frame clones only, not all of them. V and J calls and clone size come straight from that table; D and trimming were deduced from the DNA. Here the sample spans some 150,000 clones, roughly nine tenths being singletons. This clonotype originated in a woman aged 40 to 50 with acute or convalescent COVID-19. The sample consisted of peripheral blood. The rearrangement uses TRBV18 and TRBJ2-7, with TRBD2 identical over 8 bases. The CDR3 here is CASSPKRGLAYEQYF. As DNA, the CDR3 is TGTGCCAGCTCACCCAAACGGGGACTAGCCTACGAGCAGTACTTC. The full variable domain, with the rest looked up from reference TRBV18 and TRBJ2-7, is NAGVMQNPRHLVRRRGQEARLRCSPMKGHSHVYWYRQLPEEGLKFMVYLQKENIIDESGMPKERFSAEFPKEGPSILRIQQVVRGDSAAYFCASSPKRGLAYEQYFGPGTRLTVT.